This is a list of T cell receptor beta chains from one sample in a study of OX40 agonist ivuxolimab in advanced cancers. Some clones are missing from TCRdb's copy, which holds only in-frame ones; the method was immunoSEQ multiplex PCR. The data contain 60,000 to 85,000 clones, roughly nine tenths of them singletons. The material was CD4+ or CD8+ T cells sorted from blood, obtained in a trial of the OX40 agonist ivuxolimab. The source of these receptors is an adult with an advanced solid tumor such as melanoma, head and neck, liver or kidney cancer. Each CDR3 is given with its conserved first and last residue. The D gene is left open where the match is weak. Clone size is not always given. Where it is, it says once, few, many or a class for expanded clones.

j_call v_call d_call clone_size cdr3_aa cdr3_nt
TRBJ2-1 TRBV7-9 TRBD1 . CASIRRDSNNEQFF TGTGCCAGCATTAGACGGGACAGTAACAATGAGCAGTTCTTC
TRBJ2-2 TRBV5-1 TRBD1 few CASSSYRGQSGELFF TGCGCCAGCAGCTCCTACAGGGGGCAGAGCGGGGAGCTGTTTTTT
TRBJ1-3 TRBV28 . . CASSLVGNTIYF TGTGCCAGCAGTTTAGTTGGAAACACCATATATTTT
TRBJ2-7 TRBV9 . . CASNPGNGGDYEQYF TGTGCCAGCAACCCCGGTAATGGCGGGGACTACGAGCAGTACTTC
TRBJ1-1 TRBV2 . once CASSEQGRANPEAFF TGTGCCAGCAGTGAACAGGGACGGGCTAACCCTGAAGCTTTCTTT
TRBJ1-5 TRBV2 . once CASKEGQSNQPQHF TGTGCCAGCAAGGAGGGCCAGAGCAATCAGCCCCAGCATTTT
TRBJ2-7 TRBV7-9 . once CASSLEGFAEGSPYEQYF TGTGCCAGCAGCTTAGAAGGATTCGCGGAAGGGTCCCCCTACGAGCAGTACTTC
TRBJ1-2 TRBV6-5 . . CASSYTGPRSYTF TGTGCCAGCAGTTACACCGGGCCCAGAAGCTACACCTTC
TRBJ2-3 TRBV10-2 . . CASRPSTDTQYF TGCGCCAGCAGGCCTAGCACAGATACGCAGTATTTT
TRBJ1-1 TRBV7-9 . . CASRLGGNTEAFF TGTGCCAGCAGATTAGGGGGGAACACTGAAGCTTTCTTT
TRBJ2-5 TRBV6-6 . . CASSGQETQYF TGTGCCAGCAGTGGGCAGGAGACCCAGTACTTC
TRBJ1-2 TRBV6-5 . . CASSYGRHGYTF TGTGCCAGCAGTTACGGCCGGCATGGCTACACCTTC
TRBJ1-1 TRBV6-5 . . CASSLGRAEAFF TGTGCCAGCAGTCTGGGGAGGGCTGAAGCTTTCTTT
TRBJ2-5 TRBV2 . . CASSGQWASGAGETQYF TGTGCCAGCAGTGGTCAGTGGGCGTCCGGGGCGGGGGAGACCCAGTACTTC
TRBJ2-1 TRBV27 TRBD1 . CASSFWGTGASGEQFF TGTGCCAGCAGTTTCTGGGGGACAGGGGCGTCCGGTGAGCAGTTCTTC
TRBJ1-2 TRBV29-1 TRBD1 few CSVEGQGGTF TGCAGCGTTGAGGGACAGGGCGGGACCTTC
TRBJ1-4 TRBV2 . . CASSERTVNEKLFF TGTGCCAGCAGTGAAAGGACAGTTAATGAAAAACTGTTTTTT
TRBJ2-7 TRBV4-1 TRBD2 . CASSQVYGGNSYEQYF TGCGCCAGCAGCCAAGTATACGGGGGGAACTCCTACGAGCAGTACTTC
TRBJ1-4 TRBV6-5 . . CASSYVEWGEKLFF TGTGCCAGCAGTTACGTGGAATGGGGGGAAAAACTGTTTTTT
TRBJ2-2 TRBV6-1 . . CASRVTGAGELFF TGTGCCAGCAGGGTTACTGGAGCCGGGGAGCTGTTTTTT
TRBJ1-2 TRBV11-3 . . CASSLVEGARGYTF TGTGCCAGCAGCTTAGTAGAAGGAGCTCGGGGCTACACCTTC
TRBJ2-7 TRBV14 TRBD1 . CASSQGPGQAWGEQYF TGTGCCAGCAGCCAAGGCCCGGGACAGGCCTGGGGCGAGCAGTACTTC
TRBJ2-1 TRBV5-1 . . CASSPDSTTTGEQFF TGCGCCAGCTCGCCTGACAGCACCACCACGGGTGAGCAGTTCTTC
TRBJ1-1 TRBV27 . . CASSSPEGRRRNTEAFF TGTGCCAGCAGTTCCCCTGAGGGGAGGAGGAGGAACACTGAAGCTTTCTTT
TRBJ2-2 TRBV7-2 TRBD2 . CASRKWLAGLNTGELFF TGTGCCAGCAGGAAATGGCTAGCGGGGCTGAACACCGGGGAGCTGTTTTTT
TRBJ1-5 TRBV10-3 . . CATSAGSNNQPQHF TGTGCCACTTCGGCAGGGAGCAACAATCAGCCCCAGCATTTT
TRBJ2-6 TRBV18 . once CASPRVPGANVLTF TGTGCCAGCCCCAGGGTTCCTGGGGCCAACGTCCTGACTTTC
TRBJ2-1 TRBV20-1 TRBD2 . CSASSGTEQFF TGCAGTGCCAGTAGCGGGACCGAGCAGTTCTTC
TRBJ1-4 TRBV10-3 . . CAISESREKLFF TGTGCCATCAGTGAGTCGCGGGAAAAACTGTTTTTT
TRBJ2-7 TRBV11-3 . . CASSLGQGTYEQYF TGTGCCAGCAGCTTAGGGCAGGGGACCTACGAGCAGTACTTC
TRBJ2-5 TRBV2 . . CASRRTTETQYF TGTGCCAGCAGAAGAACCACAGAGACCCAGTACTTC
TRBJ2-7 TRBV5-6 . . CASTRTAIYEQYF TGTGCCAGCACCCGGACAGCTATATACGAGCAGTACTTC
TRBJ1-2 TRBV5-1 . . CASSLAGRIVGYTF TGCGCCAGCAGCTTGGCAGGGCGGATTGTAGGCTACACCTTC
TRBJ1-3 TRBV18 . few CASSPNENTIYF TGTGCCAGCTCACCAAACGAAAACACCATATATTTT
TRBJ2-7 TRBV4-2 TRBD1 . CASSQARGQGTYEQYF TGTGCCAGCAGCCAAGCCCGAGGACAGGGGACCTACGAGCAGTACTTC
TRBJ2-3 TRBV5-3 . . CARSPLNPSTDTQYF TGTGCCAGAAGCCCCCTTAACCCGAGCACAGATACGCAGTATTTT
TRBJ2-7 TRBV5-5 . . CASSGRDATYEQYF TGTGCCAGCAGCGGCCGGGACGCGACCTACGAGCAGTACTTC
TRBJ2-2 TRBV5-1 TRBD1 . CASSPGTGVTGELFF TGCGCCAGCAGCCCCGGGACAGGGGTCACCGGGGAGCTGTTTTTT
TRBJ2-1 TRBV11-2 . . CASSLDLSNEQFF TGTGCCAGCAGCTTAGATCTCAGCAATGAGCAGTTCTTC
TRBJ2-7 TRBV4-3 . once CASSQDRRTSYEQYF TGCGCCAGCAGCCAAGATCGAAGGACCTCCTACGAGCAGTACTTC